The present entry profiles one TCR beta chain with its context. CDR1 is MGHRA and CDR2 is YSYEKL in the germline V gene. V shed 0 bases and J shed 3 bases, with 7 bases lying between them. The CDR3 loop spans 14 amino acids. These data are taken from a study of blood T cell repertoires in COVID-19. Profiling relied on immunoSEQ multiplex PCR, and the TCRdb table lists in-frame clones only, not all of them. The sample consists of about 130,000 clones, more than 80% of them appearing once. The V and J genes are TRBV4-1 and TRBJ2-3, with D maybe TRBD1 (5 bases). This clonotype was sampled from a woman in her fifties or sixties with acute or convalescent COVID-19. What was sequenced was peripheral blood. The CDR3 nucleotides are TGCGCCAGCAGCCAAGAAGGGGTGACAGATACGCAGTATTTT. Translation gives CASSQEGVTDTQYF.